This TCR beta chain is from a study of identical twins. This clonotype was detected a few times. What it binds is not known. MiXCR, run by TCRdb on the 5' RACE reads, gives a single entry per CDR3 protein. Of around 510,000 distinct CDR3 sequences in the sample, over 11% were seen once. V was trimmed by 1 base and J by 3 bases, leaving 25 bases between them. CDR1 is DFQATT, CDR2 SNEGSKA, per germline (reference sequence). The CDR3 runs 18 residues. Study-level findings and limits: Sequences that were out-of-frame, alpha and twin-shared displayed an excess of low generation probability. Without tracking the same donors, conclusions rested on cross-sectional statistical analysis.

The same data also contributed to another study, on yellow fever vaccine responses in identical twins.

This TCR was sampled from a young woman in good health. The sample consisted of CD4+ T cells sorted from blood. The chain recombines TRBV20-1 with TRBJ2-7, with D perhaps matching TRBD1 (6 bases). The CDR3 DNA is TGCAGTGCTAGAGCCACCGGGACACCTGGCAGTTCGGGCTACGAGCAGTACTTC. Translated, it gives CSARATGTPGSSGYEQYF.